The entry below describes one T cell receptor beta chain. The antigen remains unidentified. An end of the junction differs from the germline gene, which may be a read error. In building TCR beta libraries, iRepertoire HTBI primers were used together with Arm-PCR of CDR3 regions. As processed by the authors: Across samples, 60 to 75 TRBV and about 15 TRBJ segments were found. TCRdb reprocessed the multiplex PCR reads via MiXCR and lists one record per CDR3 protein. These V and J calls originate from TCRdb's pipeline instead of the authors' own analysis. The sample holds 400,000 to 500,000 distinct CDR3 sequences; around 20% are singletons and the top ten take 6.5% to 10%. These data come from a study of regulatory T cells in long-lasting Graves disease. Study overall: The criterion for persistent Graves' disease was over 5 years of antithyroid drugs with positive TSH receptor antibodies.

Time point of the sample: persistent/refractory GD, antithyroid drugs over 5 years with positive TRAb. There was RNA extracted from PBMCs, and the TCR library was made from it. In each case, Graves' disease was diagnosed per American Thyroid Association guidelines. The CDR3 sequence is 17 residues long. Germline CDR1 reads MDHEN; CDR2 reads SYDVKM. Study-wide results and caveats: New patients shared roughly 1,000 public clonotypes, fewer than the 2,500 to 3,500 shared by persistent patients.

The clonotype originates from a female donor with Graves disease. This sequence joins TRBV28 and TRBJ2-6; no clear D gene. This material consisted of peripheral blood mononuclear cells (PBMCs), taken when the disease was refractory, from a patient treated with antithyroid drugs. The CDR3 spells CVSSRKHHSSGANVLTF. Here the CDR3 DNA reads TGTGTCAGCAGTCGGAAGCACCACAGCTCTGGGGCCAACGTCCTGACTTTC.